The clone carrying this TCR beta chain ranks as medium-sized in terms of frequency. Its antigen is still unknown. This CDR3 is 14 amino acids long. Germline V gene lookup returns CDR1 SQVTM and CDR2 ANQGSEA. The source of the sample is a study of CXCR3-negative and CXCR3-positive naive CD8 T cells. Carrying UMI labels, the TRB cDNA libraries were prepared through 5' RACE. TCRdb processed the 5' RACE reads again and assigns one entry to each CDR3 protein, with no DNA. The sample includes fewer than 9,500 distinct CDR3 sequences. Points from the study as a whole: Whereas both naive subsets had comparably high diversity, memory CD8+ cells had much lower diversity.

This receptor was identified in a human donor in good health. Some clones in this sample may be carry-over from other donors' samples. The specimen sequenced was naive CXCR3- CD8+ T cells from blood. Subset here: CD45RO-CCR7+CD27+CD95- naive CD8+ T cells lacking CXCR3 (TNR3-). V is TRBV29-1 and J is TRBJ2-5; absent DNA, TCRdb's TRBD2 call cannot be checked. CDR3 in amino acids: CSVGPAGGEETQYF.